The clone carrying this T cell receptor beta chain has a single count. Clones were sequenced by immunoSEQ multiplex PCR, and TCRdb holds only the in-frame ones, with some missing. This sample carries roughly 68,000 clones, just over 85% of them seen once, and the ten largest clones take 43%. This sample is drawn from a study of blood T cell repertoires in COVID-19. The CDR3 has 19 amino acids. V was shortened by 2 bases and J by 0 bases, with 20 bases between the two germline ends. The germline CDR1 and CDR2 sequences are MNHEY and SVGEGT. This rearrangement joins TRBV6-2 or TRBV6-3 to TRBJ1-5, with a weak D call TRBD1 (5 bases). Sequenced input: peripheral blood. This receptor was obtained from a woman aged 55-70 years with COVID-19, enrolled during active disease. CDR3 amino acids: CASSYELATLTASNQPQHF. The CDR3 bases are TGTGCCAGCAGTTACGAGTTGGCGACCTTGACAGCTAGCAATCAGCCCCAGCATTTT.